The 19 T cell receptor beta chains below all came from one sample that was sequenced in a study of blood T cell repertoires in COVID-19. Only in-frame clones appear in the TCRdb table, and some are missing; sequencing was by immunoSEQ multiplex PCR. Of fewer than 350,000 clones listed, about 91% are singletons. Sequenced material: PBMCs or T cells enriched from blood (not recorded which). The receptors derive from a woman aged 40-49 years who had recovered from COVID-19.

This chain connects TRBV27 to TRBJ1-6; possibly TRBD1 for D (6 bases). The CDR3 spans 14 residues. Trimming shortened V by 6 bases and J by 5 bases, and 11 bases separated the two germline ends. CDR1 is MNHEY, CDR2 SMNVEV, per germline (reference sequence). CDR3 in amino acids: CASRWTANNSPLHF. The DNA of the CDR3 is TGTGCCAGCAGATGGACAGCCAATAATTCACCCCTCCACTTT.

The chain carries TRBV5-1 and TRBJ2-2, with 7 bases aligning to TRBD2. The CDR3 sequence is 15 residues long. V was clipped by 5 bases and J by 2 bases; unmatched bases: 6. Per the germline V gene, CDR1 is SGHRS and CDR2 is YFSETQ. CDR3 region: CASRRGGSNTGELFF. The CDR3 nucleotides read TGCGCCAGCAGGCGTGGCGGGAGTAACACCGGGGAGCTGTTTTTT.

This chain uses TRBV7-9 with TRBJ2-7; D unclear. With 3 bases removed from V and 0 bases from J, the gap between germline ends came to 9 bases. This CDR3 spans 14 amino acids. The germline gives CDR1 SEHNR, CDR2 FQNEAQ (reference sequence). The CDR3 sequence: CASSFQRSSYEQYF. The CDR3 bases are TGTGCCAGCAGCTTCCAGCGAAGCTCCTACGAGCAGTACTTC.

The chain is built from TRBV3-1 (or the pseudogene TRBV3-2) and TRBJ1-1; maybe TRBD1 (6 bases). The V end was cut by 0 bases, the J end by 0 bases, with 8 bases between. The CDR3 length is 15 residues. Germline V CDR1 and CDR2: LGHDT, YNNKEL (reference sequence). CDR3 loop: CASSQDRGMNTEAFF. Written as DNA, the CDR3 is TGTGCCAGCAGCCAAGACAGGGGCATGAACACTGAAGCTTTCTTT.

This clone was found a few times. The chain links TRBV5-4 to TRBJ2-1, with TRBD1 as a possible D gene (5 bases). The germline gives CDR1 SGHNT, CDR2 YYREEE (reference sequence). With 3 bases removed from V and 8 bases from J, the gap between germline ends came to 9 bases. This CDR3 region has 12 residues. The CDR3 DNA reads as TGTGCCAGCAGCTCGACAGTTTATGAGCAGTTCTTC. Amino acid sequence: CASSSTVYEQFF.

The gene calls are TRBV18 and TRBJ1-6; D is ambiguous. V gave up 2 bases and J gave up 5 bases, with 10 bases separating them. Germline CDR1 reads KGHSH; CDR2 reads LQKENI. The CDR3 totals 15 residues. The CDR3 DNA reads TGTGCCAGCTCACCAGAGTCAACCAATAATTCACCCCTCCACTTT. Amino acid sequence: CASSPESTNNSPLHF.

The chain has TRBV4-3 and TRBJ2-7; TRBD2 aligns across 11 bases. Trimming cost V 4 bases and J 4 bases; bases outside gene matches: 3. This CDR3 is built from 14 residues. The V gene's germline CDR1 is LGHNA and CDR2 YSLEER. The CDR3 coding sequence is TGCGCCAGCAGCCCGGGACTAGCGGCTTACGAGCAGTACTTC. This encodes CASSPGLAAYEQYF.

The V and J genes are TRBV7-6 and TRBJ2-5; D is possibly TRBD2 (6 bases). From germline, CDR1 is SGHVS and CDR2 FNYEAQ. This CDR3 region has 16 residues. Trimming took 5 bases from V and 5 from J, leaving 21 bases between them. The CDR3 bases are TGTGCCAGCAGCCTAGGGTGGTTGGGAGGTGTGGAGACCCAGTACTTC. As protein: CASSLGWLGGVETQYF.

The V gene is TRBV19, the J gene TRBJ2-1; 10 positions match TRBD1. V was pared by 7 bases and J by 9 bases, with 6 bases of the junction left unmatched. This CDR3 contains 13 residues. Germline CDR1 is LNHDA and CDR2 is SQIVND (reference sequence). CDR3 amino acids: CASTDRGHVEQFF. The DNA for the CDR3 is TGTGCCAGTACCGACAGGGGGCATGTTGAGCAGTTCTTC. The full variable domain, in which reference TRBV19 and TRBJ2-1 provide the parts outside the CDR3, is DGGITQSPKYLFRKEGQNVTLSCEQNLNHDAMYWYRQDPGQGLRLIYYSQIVNDFQKGDIAEGYSVSREKKESFPLTVTSAQKNPTAFYLCASTDRGHVEQFFGPGTRLTVL.

The gene calls are TRBV6-5 and TRBJ2-2, with D maybe TRBD2 (6 bases). CDR3 length: 14 amino acids. Germline lookup yields CDR1 MNHEY and CDR2 SVGAGI. V gave up 7 bases and J gave up 1 base, with 10 bases separating them. DNA for the CDR3: TGTGCCAGCATCCCTAGCGTGAACACCGGGGAGCTGTTTTTT. Amino acid sequence: CASIPSVNTGELFF.

The chain combines TRBV7-9 with TRBJ1-3; TRBD1 aligns across 12 bases. CDR1 and CDR2 (germline): SEHNR, FQNEAQ (reference sequence). The CDR3 contains 17 residues. With 4 bases clipped from V and 1 base from J, the junction kept 5 bases outside the gene matches. The CDR3 coding sequence is TGTGCCAGCAGCTCGGGACAGGGGGCTGGTTCTGGAAACACCATATATTTT. It specifies CASSSGQGAGSGNTIYF.

V gene TRBV2 combines with J gene TRBJ2-1; TRBD2 matches at 7 bases. CDR3 length: 14 amino acids. The germline V gene encodes CDR1 SNHLY and CDR2 FYNNEI. J was trimmed by 5 bases and V by 4 bases; bases with no gene match: 5. The DNA of the CDR3 is TGTGCCAGCAGTGGGACTAGTTATAACAATGAGCAGTTCTTC. It specifies CASSGTSYNNEQFF.

This chain joins TRBV5-1 and TRBJ2-7, with 7 bases identical to TRBD1. Per germline, CDR1 SGHRS and CDR2 YFSETQ. V shed 4 bases, J shed 3 bases, and the junction held 4 bases outside the gene matches. This CDR3 contains 13 residues. The CDR3 sequence: CASSSAGGYEQYF. The CDR3 DNA follows: TGCGCCAGCAGCAGTGCAGGGGGCTACGAGCAGTACTTC.

V usage is TRBV2 and J usage is TRBJ2-1, with 12 bases identical to TRBD1. V was clipped by 3 bases and J by 8 bases; unmatched bases: 5. Germline V gene lookup returns CDR1 SNHLY and CDR2 FYNNEI. CDR3 length: 15 residues. This CDR3 reads CASSDGGQGAHEQFF. As DNA, the CDR3 is TGTGCCAGCAGTGATGGGGGACAGGGGGCTCATGAGCAGTTCTTC.

The rearrangement joins TRBV29-1 to TRBJ2-7, with TRBD1 identical over 8 bases. This CDR3 contains 13 residues. Germline values: CDR1 SQVTM, CDR2 ANQGSEA. With 6 bases clipped from V and 1 base from J, the junction kept 5 bases outside the gene matches. CDR3: CSVDRGESYEQYF. CDR3 DNA: TGCAGCGTAGACAGGGGAGAGTCCTACGAGCAGTACTTC.

This chain's CDR3 is CASSWGGASSYEQYF. Written as DNA, the CDR3 is TGTGCCAGCAGCTGGGGTGGGGCTAGCTCCTACGAGCAGTACTTC. The rearrangement joins TRBV11-2 to TRBJ2-7, with D perhaps matching TRBD1 (5 bases). Trimming pared 4 bases from V and 0 bases from J, leaving 13 bases between. The CDR3 is 15 residues long. Germline V CDR1 and CDR2: SGHAT, FQNNGV.

This clone was seen once. The chain links TRBV19 to TRBJ2-5; the match to TRBD2 covers 9 bases. The ends lost 7 bases at V and 5 bases at J; junction bases unmatched: 14. This CDR3 comprises 16 residues. CDR1 is LNHDA and CDR2 is SQIVND in the germline V gene (reference sequence). Here the CDR3 reads CASKVGLAGFEETQYF. The CDR3 region has the DNA TGTGCCAGTAAGGTGGGCCTAGCGGGGTTCGAGGAGACCCAGTACTTC.

The rearrangement links TRBV5-1 to TRBJ2-7; perhaps TRBD1 as D (5 bases). The CDR3 consists of 15 residues. The germline V gene has CDR1 SGHRS and CDR2 YFSETQ. Trimming took 0 bases from V and 7 from J, leaving 17 bases between them. CDR3 sequence (DNA): TGCGCCAGCAGCTTGGAAGGTCCAGGGTCGGAAGAGCAGTACTTC. This gives the protein CASSLEGPGSEEQYF.

The chain combines TRBV5-4 with TRBJ1-2, with D tentatively TRBD1 (6 bases). Germline V gives CDR1 SGHNT, CDR2 YYREEE (reference sequence). The CDR3 has 18 residues. Deletions cut 0 bases from V and 5 bases from J, with 23 bases between. The CDR3, as DNA: TGTGCCAGCAGCTTGGCCTTCCCGGCAGGGGCGGCCCCATATGGCTACACCTTC. Translated: CASSLAFPAGAAPYGYTF.